These 28 T cell receptor beta chains share one sample of origin, sequenced in a study of blood T cells in healthy people across ages. Alongside a J-beta primer mix, a sample-barcoded 5' primer served in a second PCR lasting about 7 to 11 cycles. TCRdb ran MiXCR on the 5' RACE reads and lists one entry per CDR3 protein. The repertoire holds some 790,000 distinct CDR3 sequences, with 29% as singletons. Input material: blood. The receptor source for this set is a woman older than 75 in good health.

About this clonotype itself: Just one base apart from a much larger clone, this may be a read error. The chain joins TRBV5-1 to TRBJ2-5, with a weak D call TRBD1 (5 bases). The better agreement between TRBJ2-7 and the DNA end casts doubt on the J call. Germline loops: CDR1 SGHRS, CDR2 YFSETQ. There are 13 residues in the CDR3. The CDR3, as DNA: TGCGCCAGCAGCTTGGACAGGCCCAACGAGCAGTACTTC. As protein: CASSLDRPNEQYF.

The V and J genes are TRBV7-2 and TRBJ1-1; 10 bases fit TRBD1. V lost 5 bases, J lost 1 base, and 10 bases stayed unmatched. CDR1 is SGHTA and CDR2 is FQGNSA in the germline V gene. The CDR3 runs to 17 residues. The CDR3 spells CASSRRQGAFPNTEAFF. CDR3 nucleotides: TGTGCCAGCAGCCGAAGACAGGGGGCTTTCCCGAACACTGAAGCTTTCTTT.

V and J are TRBV2 and TRBJ2-7; 7 bases align to TRBD2. This CDR3 is 15 amino acids long. Germline-derived CDR1 and CDR2 are SNHLY and FYNNEI. Germline trimming cut 8 bases from V and 2 bases from J; bases unmatched to any gene: 12. In DNA, the CDR3 is TGTGCCAGCGCCGGACTGGCGGGGGTAGCCTACGAGCAGTACTTC. Translating it yields CASAGLAGVAYEQYF.

This clonotype was counted many times. The gene calls are TRBV4-1 and TRBJ2-1, with 12 bases aligning to TRBD2. Germline V gene sequence: CDR1 MGHRA, CDR2 YSYEKL. V was pared by 4 bases and J by 10 bases, with 11 bases of the junction left unmatched. The CDR3 sequence is 16 residues long. CDR3 loop: CASSPASSGGAGEQFF. The CDR3 coding sequence is TGCGCCAGCAGCCCCGCTTCTAGCGGGGGGGCTGGGGAGCAGTTCTTC.

This clonotype was seen at least ten times. The rearrangement links TRBV20-1 to TRBJ2-1; 8 bases map to TRBD2. Trimming cost V 6 bases and J 5 bases; bases outside gene matches: 6. The CDR3 is 13 residues long. Looked up from germline, CDR1 is DFQATT and CDR2 is SNEGSKA (reference sequence). The CDR3 region has the DNA TGCAGTGCGAGTAGCGGGGTTAACAATGAGCAGTTCTTC. Translation: CSASSGVNNEQFF.

This clonotype was seen a few times. This sequence joins TRBV5-1 and TRBJ1-1; tentative D call: TRBD1 (6 bases). V shed 3 bases and J shed 2 bases, with 14 bases lying between them. This CDR3 is 15 amino acids long. Germline V gene data show CDR1 as SGHRS and CDR2 as YFSETQ. The CDR3 DNA follows: TGCGCCAGCAGCTCCCAGGGGACGGATAACACTGAAGCTTTCTTT. Translated, it gives CASSSQGTDNTEAFF.

The rearrangement links TRBV27 to TRBJ1-4, with D maybe TRBD1 (6 bases). Looked up from germline, CDR1 is MNHEY and CDR2 is SMNVEV (reference sequence). Deletions cut 3 bases from V and 8 bases from J, with 16 bases between. This CDR3 region has 15 residues. DNA for the CDR3: TGTGCCAGCAGTTTCACAGGGCTGTTTGAAGAAAAACTGTTTTTT. It is translated as CASSFTGLFEEKLFF.

This clonotype was found a few times. A much larger clone lies a single base off, so this may be a read error. The chain links TRBV10-3 to TRBJ2-7, with D hard to call. This CDR3 spans 14 amino acids. Germline-derived CDR1 and CDR2 are ENHRY and SYGVKD. Trimming removed 6 bases from V and 3 bases from J, with 15 bases in between. The CDR3: CAIRAAVIFYEQYF. CDR3 DNA: TGTGCCATCAGGGCTGCAGTCATCTTCTACGAGCAGTACTTC.

The table lists this clonotype with a count of one. A junction end diverges from the germline sequence, so it may reflect a read error. The chain couples TRBV4-1 to TRBJ2-7, with D perhaps TRBD1 (6 bases). Germline V gene sequence: CDR1 MGHRA, CDR2 YSYEKL. This CDR3 is 15 amino acids long. The chain's CDR3 is CTSSQRGGQTYEQYF. The DNA of the CDR3 is TGCACCAGCAGCCAGAGAGGTGGACAGACCTACGAGCAGTACTTC.

This clonotype was picked up a small number of times. The V call is TRBV20-1, the J call TRBJ1-1; 7 bases agree with TRBD1. The CDR3 runs to 11 residues. V shed 5 bases and J 8 bases; nucleotides not matched to a gene: 5. Germline V gives CDR1 DFQATT, CDR2 SNEGSKA (reference sequence). CDR3 nucleotide sequence: TGCAGTGCTGGGACAGCAAGGGAAGCTTTCTTT. This translates into CSAGTAREAFF.

The sample holds many counts of this clonotype. This chain joins TRBV5-1 and TRBJ2-3; no clear D gene. V lost 6 bases and J 0 bases, leaving 8 bases between the germline ends. This CDR3 region has 13 residues. Germline V lookup: CDR1 SGHRS, CDR2 YFSETQ. CDR3: CASNPDSTDTQYF. In DNA, the CDR3 is TGCGCCAGCAACCCGGACAGCACAGATACGCAGTATTTT.

This clonotype was detected ten times or more. The rearrangement joins TRBV20-1 to TRBJ2-7, with TRBD1 identical over 9 bases. V lost 8 bases and J lost 6; bases outside the gene matches: 8. CDR3 length equals 12 residues. CDR1 DFQATT and CDR2 SNEGSKA come from the germline V gene (reference sequence). CDR3 DNA sequence: TGCAGTAGAAGGACAGGGGATCGCGAGCAGTACTTC. It translates to CSRRTGDREQYF.

The V gene is TRBV4-3, the J gene TRBJ1-5; D is uncertain. This CDR3 region has 18 residues. Trimming took 0 bases from V and 5 from J, leaving 20 bases between them. CDR1 and CDR2 from the germline V gene are LGHNA and YSLEER. The CDR3 bases are TGCGCCAGCAGCCAAGATCGAGACGGCTGGAGTGGGGATCAGCCCCAGCATTTT. Protein: CASSQDRDGWSGDQPQHF.

This clonotype has a count of ten or more. The V call is TRBV6-2 or TRBV6-3, the J call TRBJ2-3, with no clear D. Between the trimmed V and J ends, which lost 0 bases and 0 bases, there was a span of 13 bases. In germline, CDR1 is MNHEY, CDR2 SVGEGT. The CDR3 is made up of 17 amino acids. CDR3 loop: CASSYSSKESSTDTQYF. CDR3 coding DNA: TGTGCCAGCAGTTACTCGAGTAAGGAATCTAGCACAGATACGCAGTATTTT.

The sample holds many counts of this clonotype. The chain combines TRBV7-2 with TRBJ2-7; D call uncertain. Per germline, CDR1 SGHTA and CDR2 FQGNSA. The V end was cut by 3 bases, the J end by 1 base, with 7 bases between. There are 13 residues in the CDR3. The CDR3 DNA reads as TGTGCCAGCAGCTTCGGACCTTCCTACGAGCAGTACTTC. Protein sequence: CASSFGPSYEQYF.

This chain connects TRBV7-2 to TRBJ1-6, with a possible D match to TRBD1 (6 bases). V lost 1 base to trimming and J lost 7 bases, with 14 bases between them. CDR3 length: 16 amino acids. Germline values: CDR1 SGHTA, CDR2 FQGNSA. The CDR3 reads CASSLGPGAGNSPLHF. The CDR3 DNA reads as TGTGCCAGCAGCTTAGGGCCAGGGGCCGGCAATTCACCCCTCCACTTT.

This clonotype occurred many times. This chain links TRBV6-5 with TRBJ2-7; unclear D gene. This CDR3 has 14 amino acids. CDR1 MNHEY and CDR2 SVGAGI come from the germline V gene. V lost 0 bases to trimming and J lost 0 bases, with 6 bases between them. The CDR3 coding sequence is TGTGCCAGCAGTTACTCGGCCTCCTCCTACGAGCAGTACTTC. Its translation: CASSYSASSYEQYF.

This clonotype was picked up a small number of times. The chain employs TRBV27 and TRBJ2-1, with TRBD2 matching over 8 bases. The CDR3 is made up of 15 amino acids. V shed 4 bases, J shed 1 base, and the junction held 3 bases outside the gene matches. Per germline, CDR1 MNHEY and CDR2 SMNVEV (reference sequence). For the CDR3, the DNA is TGTGCCAGCAGTTGGAGCGGGGGTTCCTACAATGAGCAGTTCTTC. The encoded protein is CASSWSGGSYNEQFF.

This clonotype was seen a few times. A much larger clone lies one base from this, so it may be a read error. V gene TRBV20-1 combines with J gene TRBJ2-1; D perhaps matches TRBD2 (5 bases). Germline V lookup: CDR1 DFQATT, CDR2 SNEGSKA (reference sequence). This CDR3 region has 15 residues. CDR3 in amino acids: CSTRDHLSSYNEQFF. The CDR3 bases are TGCAGTACTAGAGATCATTTGAGCTCCTACAATGAGCAGTTCTTC.

This clonotype showed up many times. The chain employs TRBV28 and TRBJ2-4; 11 bases align to TRBD1. Per germline, CDR1 MDHEN and CDR2 SYDVKM. The V segment lost 5 bases and the J segment 0 bases; nucleotides outside the gene matches: 15. This CDR3 has 20 residues. The CDR3 coding sequence is TGTGCCAGCAGTCGAACTACCGGAGGGACAGGGGGACTAGCCAAAAACATTCAGTACTTC. Its translation: CASSRTTGGTGGLAKNIQYF.

The V gene is TRBV5-1, the J gene TRBJ1-2; 7 positions agree with TRBD1. Germline V CDR1 and CDR2: SGHRS, YFSETQ. The CDR3 has 15 residues. The V segment lost 4 bases and the J segment 1 base; nucleotides outside the gene matches: 7. CDR3 amino acids: CASSTGTAVNYGYTF. The DNA of the CDR3 is TGCGCCAGCAGCACTGGGACAGCCGTTAACTATGGCTACACCTTC.

This clonotype was counted between two and nine times. This chain links TRBV27 with TRBJ2-5; D not certain. Trimming removed 3 bases from V and 1 base from J, with 21 bases in between. Germline V gives CDR1 MNHEY, CDR2 SMNVEV (reference sequence). The CDR3 runs to 18 residues. Written as DNA, the CDR3 is TGTGCCAGCAGTTTTCGAGGCGCGGCTAGACATCGCCAAGAGACCCAGTACTTC. Translated: CASSFRGAARHRQETQYF.

For this clonotype: A much larger clonotype is one base distant, so this may be a read error. The rearrangement uses TRBV24-1 and TRBJ1-1, with D tentatively TRBD1 (5 bases). This CDR3 spans 13 amino acids. Trimming pared 6 bases from V and 1 base from J, leaving 8 bases between. In germline, CDR1 is KGHDR, CDR2 SFDVKD. CDR3 in amino acids: CATSFTGNTEAFF. The CDR3 DNA reads TGTGCCACCAGTTTTACAGGGAACACTGAAGCTTTCTTT.

V usage is TRBV20-1 and J usage is TRBJ2-4; D gene ambiguous. Germline V gene data show CDR1 as DFQATT and CDR2 as SNEGSKA (reference sequence). Trimming shortened V by 5 bases and J by 0 bases, and 8 bases separated the two germline ends. The CDR3 length is 13 residues. The CDR3 sequence is CSASGQAKNIQYF. As DNA, the CDR3 is TGCAGTGCTTCGGGCCAAGCCAAAAACATTCAGTACTTC.

As for this clonotype: One end of the junction varies from germline; a read error may be responsible. The V and J genes are TRBV7-2 and TRBJ2-5; a weak D match, TRBD2 (5 bases). This CDR3 has 15 residues. CDR1 and CDR2 from the germline V gene are SGHTA and FQGNSA. CDR3 nucleotide sequence: TGTGCCAGCAGCTCCACGCTAGAGGGCCAAGAGATCCAGTACTTC. Protein: CASSSTLEGQEIQYF.

This clonotype has a count of ten or more. The chain recombines TRBV7-9 with TRBJ2-1; TRBD2 matches 8 bases. J gave up 5 bases and V 3 bases, and 6 bases lay outside the gene matches. The germline V gene has CDR1 SEHNR and CDR2 FQNEAQ (reference sequence). The CDR3 extends over 15 amino acids. The DNA for the CDR3 is TGTGCCAGCAGCTTTCGGGGGGGCTATAACAATGAGCAGTTCTTC. Translating gives CASSFRGGYNNEQFF.

The chain couples TRBV5-6 to TRBJ2-3; 7 nucleotides line up with TRBD2. The CDR3 has 15 amino acids. Germline assignment: CDR1 SGHDT and CDR2 YYEEEE. V shed 4 bases and J 0 bases; nucleotides not matched to a gene: 5. Here the CDR3 DNA reads TGTGCCAGCAGCCAGGGAGGGATAAGCACAGATACGCAGTATTTT. Its translation: CASSQGGISTDTQYF.

The chain couples TRBV11-3 to TRBJ1-1, with D possibly being TRBD1 (6 bases). The CDR3 length is 15 residues. Germline lookup yields CDR1 SGHNT and CDR2 YENEEA. V gave up 5 bases and J gave up 3 bases, with 16 bases separating them. CDR3 bases: TGTGCCAGCAGCATATTCATCAGGGGATACACTGAAGCTTTCTTT. Translating gives CASSIFIRGYTEAFF.